This T cell receptor beta chain was identified in a study of regulatory T cells in long-lasting Graves disease. CDR3 length: 16 residues. The V and J ends lost 6 bases and 4 bases respectively, with 18 bases between them. Germline lookup yields CDR1 LNHDA and CDR2 SQIVND (reference sequence). This clonotype has at least ten counts. As to time point: persistent/refractory GD, antithyroid drugs over 5 years with positive TRAb. RNA isolated from PBMCs was used to make the TCR library. In building TCR beta libraries, iRepertoire HTBI primers were used together with Arm-PCR of CDR3 regions. Using its own MiXCR run on the multiplex PCR reads, TCRdb lists one record per CDR3 protein. The top ten clones hold roughly three fifths of a sample with around 300,000 distinct CDR3 sequences, approximately 20% of them seen once.

This sample comprised peripheral blood mononuclear cells (PBMCs), obtained when the disease was refractory, from a patient treated with antithyroid drugs. This receptor was taken from a female donor with Graves disease. V and J are TRBV19 and TRBJ1-4, with D possibly being TRBD1 (6 bases). As DNA, the CDR3 is TGTGCCAGTAGAGACACCGGGACATCTCTTAATGAAAAACTGTTTTTT. Translating gives CASRDTGTSLNEKLFF.